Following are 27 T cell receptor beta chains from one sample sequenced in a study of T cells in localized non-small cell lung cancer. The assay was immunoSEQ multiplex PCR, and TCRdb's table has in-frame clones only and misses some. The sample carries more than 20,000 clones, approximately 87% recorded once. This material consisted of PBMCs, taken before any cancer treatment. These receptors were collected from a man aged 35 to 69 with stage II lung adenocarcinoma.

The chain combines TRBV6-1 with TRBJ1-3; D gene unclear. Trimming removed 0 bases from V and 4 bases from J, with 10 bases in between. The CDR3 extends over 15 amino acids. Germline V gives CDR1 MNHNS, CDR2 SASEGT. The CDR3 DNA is TGTGCCAGCAGTGAAGCCGGCGATGCGGGAAACACCATATATTTT. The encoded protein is CASSEAGDAGNTIYF.

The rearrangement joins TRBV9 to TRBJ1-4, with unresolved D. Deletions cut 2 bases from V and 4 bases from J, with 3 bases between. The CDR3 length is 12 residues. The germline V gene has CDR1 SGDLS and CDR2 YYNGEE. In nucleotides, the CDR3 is TGTGCCAGCAGCGTCAATAATGAAAAACTGTTTTTT. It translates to CASSVNNEKLFF.

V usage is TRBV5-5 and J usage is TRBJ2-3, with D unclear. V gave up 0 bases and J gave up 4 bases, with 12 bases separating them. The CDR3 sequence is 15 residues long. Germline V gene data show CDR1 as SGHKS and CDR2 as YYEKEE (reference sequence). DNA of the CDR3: TGTGCCAGCAGCTTGGAGGTCCCTTTGGCAGATACGCAGTATTTT. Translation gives CASSLEVPLADTQYF.

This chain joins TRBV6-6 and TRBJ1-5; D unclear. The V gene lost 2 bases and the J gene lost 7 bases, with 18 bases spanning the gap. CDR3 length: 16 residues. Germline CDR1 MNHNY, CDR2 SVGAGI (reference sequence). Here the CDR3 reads CASSYGGSWSEQPQHF. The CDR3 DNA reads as TGTGCCAGCAGTTACGGAGGTTCTTGGTCGGAACAGCCCCAGCATTTT.

The CDR3 protein is CASSVNRGTEAFF. CDR3 sequence (DNA): TGTGCCAGCAGTGTAAACAGGGGCACTGAAGCTTTCTTT. The V gene is TRBV6-1, the J gene TRBJ1-1; TRBD1 matches 7 bases. This CDR3 has 13 residues. Trimming took 4 bases from V and 4 from J; bases not matched to a gene: 3. Looked up from germline, CDR1 is MNHNS and CDR2 is SASEGT.

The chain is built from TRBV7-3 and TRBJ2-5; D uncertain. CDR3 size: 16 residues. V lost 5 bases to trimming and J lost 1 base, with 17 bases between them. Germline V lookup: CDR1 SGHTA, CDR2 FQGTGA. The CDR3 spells CASSPGRAAAQETQYF. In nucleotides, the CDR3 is TGTGCCAGCAGCCCCGGCCGGGCCGCCGCCCAAGAGACCCAGTACTTC.

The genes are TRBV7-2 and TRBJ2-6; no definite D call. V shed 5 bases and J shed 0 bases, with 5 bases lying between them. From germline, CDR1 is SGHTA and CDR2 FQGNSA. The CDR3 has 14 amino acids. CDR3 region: CASSTSSGANVLTF. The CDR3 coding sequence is TGTGCCAGCAGCACGAGCTCTGGGGCCAACGTCCTGACTTTC.

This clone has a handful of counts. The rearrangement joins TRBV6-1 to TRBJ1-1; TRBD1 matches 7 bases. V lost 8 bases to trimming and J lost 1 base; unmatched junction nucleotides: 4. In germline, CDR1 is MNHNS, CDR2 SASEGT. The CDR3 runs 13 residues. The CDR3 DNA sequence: TGTGCCAGCGGTAGACAGGGGAACACTGAAGCTTTCTTT. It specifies CASGRQGNTEAFF.

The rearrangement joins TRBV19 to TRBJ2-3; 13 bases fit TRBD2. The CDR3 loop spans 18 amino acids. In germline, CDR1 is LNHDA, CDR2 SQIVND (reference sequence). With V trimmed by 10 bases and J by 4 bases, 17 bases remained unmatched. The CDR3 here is CATSGTSGGESFPDTQYF. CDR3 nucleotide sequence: TGTGCCACAAGCGGAACTAGCGGGGGGGAGAGTTTCCCAGATACGCAGTATTTT.

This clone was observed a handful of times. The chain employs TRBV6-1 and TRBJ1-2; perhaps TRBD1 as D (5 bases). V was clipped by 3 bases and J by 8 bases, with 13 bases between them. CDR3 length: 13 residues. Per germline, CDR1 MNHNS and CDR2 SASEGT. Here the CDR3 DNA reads TGTGCCAGCAGTGATTCCCTGGGACGGGGCTACACCTTC. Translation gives CASSDSLGRGYTF.

As DNA, the CDR3 is TGTGCCAGCAGCTTAGAAGGGGGCCCCTCCTACGAGCAGTACTTC. It codes for CASSLEGGPSYEQYF. The chain is built from TRBV7-9 and TRBJ2-7, with 7 bases fitting TRBD1. CDR1 and CDR2 (germline): SEHNR, FQNEAQ (reference sequence). J lost 0 bases, V lost 1 base, and 3 bases had no gene match. CDR3 length: 15 residues.

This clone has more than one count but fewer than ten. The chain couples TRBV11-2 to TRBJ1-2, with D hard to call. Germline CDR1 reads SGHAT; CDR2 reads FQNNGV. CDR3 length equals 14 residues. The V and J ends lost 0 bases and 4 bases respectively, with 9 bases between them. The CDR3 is CASSLEVAGYGYTF. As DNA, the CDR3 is TGTGCCAGCAGCTTAGAAGTGGCCGGCTATGGCTACACCTTC.

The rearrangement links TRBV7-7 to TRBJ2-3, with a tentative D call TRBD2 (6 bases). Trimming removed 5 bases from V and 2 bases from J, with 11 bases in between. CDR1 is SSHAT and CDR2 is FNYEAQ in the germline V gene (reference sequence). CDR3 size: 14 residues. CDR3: CASSLGSPTDTQYF. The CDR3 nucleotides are TGTGCCAGCAGCCTCGGGAGTCCCACAGATACGCAGTATTTT.

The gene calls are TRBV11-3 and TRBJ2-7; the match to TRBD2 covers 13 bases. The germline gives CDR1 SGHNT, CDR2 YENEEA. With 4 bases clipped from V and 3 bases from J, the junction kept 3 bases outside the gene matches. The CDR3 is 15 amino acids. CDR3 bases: TGTGCCAGCAGCTCTCGGACTAGCGGGAGCTACGAGCAGTACTTC. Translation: CASSSRTSGSYEQYF.

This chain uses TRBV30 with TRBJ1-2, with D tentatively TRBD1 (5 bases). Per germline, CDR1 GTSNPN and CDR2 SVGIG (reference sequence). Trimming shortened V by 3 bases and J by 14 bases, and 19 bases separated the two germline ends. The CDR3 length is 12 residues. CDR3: CAWSQNSPGLTF. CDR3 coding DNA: TGTGCCTGGAGCCAGAACTCCCCGGGACTGACCTTC.

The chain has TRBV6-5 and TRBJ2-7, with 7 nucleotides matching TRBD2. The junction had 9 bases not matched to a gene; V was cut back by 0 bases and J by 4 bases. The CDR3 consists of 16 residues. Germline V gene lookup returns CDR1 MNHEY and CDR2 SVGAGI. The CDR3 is CASSYSLEGGSYEQYF. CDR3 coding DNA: TGTGCCAGCAGTTACTCGCTGGAGGGAGGGTCGTACGAGCAGTACTTC.

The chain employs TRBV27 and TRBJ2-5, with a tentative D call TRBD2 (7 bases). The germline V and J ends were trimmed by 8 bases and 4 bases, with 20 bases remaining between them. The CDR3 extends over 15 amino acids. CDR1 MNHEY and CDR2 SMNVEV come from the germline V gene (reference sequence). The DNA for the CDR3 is TGTGCCAGCTCGAAACAGGGAGGGTTTCGAGAGACCCAGTACTTC. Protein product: CASSKQGGFRETQYF.

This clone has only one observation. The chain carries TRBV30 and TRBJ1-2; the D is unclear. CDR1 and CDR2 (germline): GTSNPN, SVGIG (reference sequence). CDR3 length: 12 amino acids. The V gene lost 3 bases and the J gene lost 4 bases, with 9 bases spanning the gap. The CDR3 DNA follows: TGTGCCTGGAGGAAGGATCCCTATGGCTACACCTTC. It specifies CAWRKDPYGYTF.

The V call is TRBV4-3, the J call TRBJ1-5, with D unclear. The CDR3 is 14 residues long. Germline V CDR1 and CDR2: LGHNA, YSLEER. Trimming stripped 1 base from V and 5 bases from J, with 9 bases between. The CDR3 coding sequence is TGCGCCAGCAGCCAAGTTCGAGTGGATCAGCCCCAGCATTTT. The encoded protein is CASSQVRVDQPQHF.

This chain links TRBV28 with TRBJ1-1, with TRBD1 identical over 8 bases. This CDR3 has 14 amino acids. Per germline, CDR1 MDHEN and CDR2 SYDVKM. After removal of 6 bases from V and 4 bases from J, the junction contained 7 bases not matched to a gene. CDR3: CASRPGQGSTEAFF. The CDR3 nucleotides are TGTGCCAGCAGGCCAGGACAGGGAAGCACTGAAGCTTTCTTT.

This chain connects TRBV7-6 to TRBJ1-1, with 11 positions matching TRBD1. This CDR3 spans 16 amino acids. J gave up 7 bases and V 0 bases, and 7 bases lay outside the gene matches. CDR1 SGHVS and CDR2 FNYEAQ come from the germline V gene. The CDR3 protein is CASSLAGTGGTGEAFF. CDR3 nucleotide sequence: TGTGCCAGCAGCTTAGCGGGGACAGGGGGAACTGGTGAAGCTTTCTTT.

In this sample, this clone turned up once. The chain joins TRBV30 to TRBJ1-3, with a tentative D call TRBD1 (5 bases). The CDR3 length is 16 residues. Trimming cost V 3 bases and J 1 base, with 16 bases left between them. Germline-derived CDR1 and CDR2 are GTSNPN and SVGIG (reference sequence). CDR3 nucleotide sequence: TGTGCCTGGAGGACGGGGCGGTTTTCGTCTGGAAACACCATATATTTT. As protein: CAWRTGRFSSGNTIYF.

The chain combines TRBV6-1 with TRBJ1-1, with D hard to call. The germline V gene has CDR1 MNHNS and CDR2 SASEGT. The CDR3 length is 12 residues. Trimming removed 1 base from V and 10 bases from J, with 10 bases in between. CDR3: CASSEGGRRAFF. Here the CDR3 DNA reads TGTGCCAGCAGTGAAGGAGGGCGACGAGCTTTCTTT.

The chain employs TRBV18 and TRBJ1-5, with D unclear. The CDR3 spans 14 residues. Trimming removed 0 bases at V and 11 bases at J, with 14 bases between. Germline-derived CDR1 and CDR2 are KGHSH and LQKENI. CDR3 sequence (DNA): TGTGCCAGCTCACCACCGGATCCGGCGTTGGCCCAGCATTTT. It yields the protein CASSPPDPALAQHF.

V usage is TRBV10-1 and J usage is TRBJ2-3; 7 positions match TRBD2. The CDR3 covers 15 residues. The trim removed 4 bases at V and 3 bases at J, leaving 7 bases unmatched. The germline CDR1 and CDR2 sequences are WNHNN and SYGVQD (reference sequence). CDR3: CASSADAGETDTQYF. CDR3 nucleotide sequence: TGCGCCAGCAGTGCGGACGCGGGAGAAACAGATACGCAGTATTTT.

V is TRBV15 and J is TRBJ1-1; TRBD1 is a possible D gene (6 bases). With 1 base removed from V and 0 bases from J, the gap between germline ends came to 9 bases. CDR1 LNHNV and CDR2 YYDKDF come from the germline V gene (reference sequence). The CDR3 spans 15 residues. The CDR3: CATSRGGGLNTEAFF. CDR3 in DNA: TGTGCCACCAGCAGAGGAGGGGGATTGAACACTGAAGCTTTCTTT.

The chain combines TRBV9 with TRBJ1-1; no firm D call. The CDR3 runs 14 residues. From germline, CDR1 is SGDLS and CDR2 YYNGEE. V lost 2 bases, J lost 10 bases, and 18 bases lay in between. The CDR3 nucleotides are TGTGCCAGCAGCGTCGAACCTGAGGGAGGGCGAGCTTTCTTT. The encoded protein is CASSVEPEGGRAFF.